Below, 23 T cell receptor beta chains from the same sample are listed, as sequenced in a study of T cell repertoires in cytomegalovirus infection. TCRdb ran MiXCR on the reads and lists one entry per CDR3 protein. Here the sample spans under 850,000 distinct CDR3 sequences, approximately 40% being singletons. The sequenced sample consisted of PBMCs. These TCRs come from a human donor in good health (CMV status not recorded). Some clones in this sample may be carry-over from other donors' samples.

This chain uses TRBV6-5 with TRBJ2-7; D is unresolved. The germline V and J ends were trimmed by 0 bases and 7 bases, with 13 bases remaining between them. The CDR3 length is 14 residues. The germline V gene encodes CDR1 MNHEY and CDR2 SVGAGI. The CDR3 sequence is CASSYSASWWEQYF. The CDR3, as DNA: TGTGCCAGCAGTTACTCGGCCTCCTGGTGGGAGCAGTACTTC.

Notes on this clonotype: This clone may be a read error of a much larger clone one base away. The chain is built from TRBV12-3 or TRBV12-4 and TRBJ1-2; D may be TRBD1 (5 bases). The CDR3 has 14 residues. Trimming left V 7 bases short and J 2 bases short, with 14 bases between. CDR3 DNA: TGTGCCAGCATTTCCTGGGGGGAGAACTATGGCTACACCTTC. Translation gives CASISWGENYGYTF.

The chain joins TRBV28 to TRBJ1-2; D not certain. With 3 bases removed from V and 4 bases from J, the gap between germline ends came to 15 bases. Germline lookup yields CDR1 MDHEN and CDR2 SYDVKM. The CDR3 is 15 amino acids. The CDR3 is CASSFWGNRSYGYTF. DNA of the CDR3: TGTGCCAGCAGTTTCTGGGGTAATAGGAGCTATGGCTACACCTTC.

This clonotype was seen only a few times. The rearrangement joins TRBV27 to TRBJ2-4, with D uncertain. Trimming took 6 bases from V and 0 from J, leaving 9 bases between them. Per germline, CDR1 MNHEY and CDR2 SMNVEV (reference sequence). The CDR3 consists of 14 residues. The CDR3 DNA reads as TGTGCCAGCAGGGAATCGGGAGCCAAAAACATTCAGTACTTC. This gives the protein CASRESGAKNIQYF.

Regarding this clonotype: Germline and junction disagree at one end, which may indicate a read error. J is TRBJ1-1 and V is TRBV29-1; D gene ambiguous. Germline V gives CDR1 SQVTM, CDR2 ANQGSEA. The CDR3 loop spans 14 amino acids. This CDR3 is CSVVIRHLNTETFF. CDR3 in DNA: TGCAGCGTTGTCATTCGGCACCTGAACACTGAAACTTTCTTT.

Ten or more counts support this clonotype. The chain recombines TRBV7-2 with TRBJ2-2; 12 bases align to TRBD2. Losses at the gene ends were 5 bases for V and 9 bases for J; bases not matched to a gene: 10. CDR1 is SGHTA and CDR2 is FQGNSA in the germline V gene. The CDR3 has 16 amino acids. The CDR3, as DNA: TGTGCCAGCAGCGCACTAGCGGGGGGACCTCACCGGGAGCTGTTTTTT. Its translation is CASSALAGGPHRELFF.

This clonotype came up a few times. This chain uses TRBV7-2 with TRBJ2-3; no clear D. The CDR3 has 16 amino acids. CDR1 SGHTA and CDR2 FQGNSA come from the germline V gene. The V end lost 1 base, the J end lost 5 bases, and 16 bases lay between the germline ends. Written as DNA, the CDR3 is TGTGCCAGCAGCTTAGAGTGGTTGGGAAGAGGAGATACGCAGTATTTT. Translation: CASSLEWLGRGDTQYF.

The chain combines TRBV20-1 with TRBJ2-1, with D perhaps being TRBD1 or TRBD2 (5 bases each). Trimming stripped 6 bases from V and 13 bases from J, with 13 bases between. The germline gives CDR1 DFQATT, CDR2 SNEGSKA (reference sequence). This CDR3 has 10 amino acids. The CDR3 reads CSAGVRGQFF. The DNA for the CDR3 is TGCAGTGCAGGAGTGAGGGGACAGTTCTTC.

This clonotype showed up just a few times. The J gene is TRBJ1-1, the V gene TRBV6-4, with 7 bases identical to TRBD1. Per the germline V gene, CDR1 is MRHNA and CDR2 is SNTAGT. This CDR3 region has 15 residues. Trimming took 6 bases from V and 4 from J; bases not matched to a gene: 11. In DNA form, the CDR3 reads TGTGCCAGCAGGCCCCCGACAGGGTCTGGCACTGAAGCTTTCTTT. It is translated as CASRPPTGSGTEAFF.

The chain is built from TRBV29-1 and TRBJ2-7; 15 bases fit TRBD2. CDR3 length equals 16 residues. J was trimmed by 0 bases and V by 7 bases; bases with no gene match: 7. Germline V gene data show CDR1 as SQVTM and CDR2 as ANQGSEA. The CDR3 protein is CSGGTSGRTFSYEQYF. CDR3 bases: TGCAGCGGAGGGACTAGCGGGAGGACCTTCTCCTACGAGCAGTACTTC.

This clonotype has just a few counts. The chain couples TRBV10-2 to TRBJ1-2; D unclear. Trimming pared 2 bases from V and 2 bases from J, leaving 12 bases between. Germline lookup yields CDR1 WSHSY and CDR2 SAAADI. CDR3 size: 15 residues. This CDR3 is CASSEPGGGNYGYTF. CDR3 DNA: TGCGCCAGCAGTGAGCCCGGAGGCGGAAACTATGGCTACACCTTC.

The V call is TRBV7-8, the J call TRBJ1-6, with D possibly matching TRBD1 (6 bases). V lost 8 bases to trimming and J lost 9 bases, with 17 bases between them. Germline V gene sequence: CDR1 SGHVS, CDR2 FQNEAQ. The CDR3 contains 14 residues. CDR3 protein: CASGNRVFISPLHF. CDR3 DNA: TGTGCCAGCGGAAACAGGGTTTTTATTTCACCCCTCCACTTT.

CDR3: CASSQTGLDGYTF. CDR3 sequence (DNA): TGCGCCAGCAGCCAGACAGGGTTAGATGGCTACACCTTC. V and J are TRBV4-1 and TRBJ1-2; 7 nucleotides agree with TRBD1. CDR3 length equals 13 residues. The junction had 4 bases not matched to a gene; V was cut back by 3 bases and J by 6 bases. From germline, CDR1 is MGHRA and CDR2 YSYEKL.

The table lists this clonotype with a few counts. V and J are TRBV28 and TRBJ2-1, with TRBD2 matching 8 bases. The V gene end was trimmed by 9 bases and the J gene end by 5 bases; junction bases not matched to a gene: 0. CDR1 and CDR2 (germline): MDHEN, SYDVKM. The CDR3 covers 11 residues. The CDR3 sequence: CASSGNNEQFF. The CDR3 coding sequence is TGTGCCAGTAGCGGGAACAATGAGCAGTTCTTC.

This clonotype was counted ten times or more. V usage is TRBV7-6 and J usage is TRBJ2-6; D remains ambiguous. Germline CDR1 and CDR2: SGHVS and FNYEAQ. Trimming cost V 0 bases and J 2 bases, with 17 bases left between them. The length of the CDR3 is 19 residues. The CDR3 bases are TGTGCCAGCAGCTTAGCCCCGGGTTTAGTTGGGGCTGGGGCCAACGTCCTGACTTTC. This gives the protein CASSLAPGLVGAGANVLTF.

The genes are TRBV7-2 and TRBJ1-4; unclear D gene. Germline CDR1 SGHTA, CDR2 FQGNSA. This CDR3 is built from 15 residues. V was shortened by 5 bases and J by 9 bases, with 19 bases between the two germline ends. The CDR3 DNA sequence: TGTGCCAGCAGCCCCGACGTAAGGTCGGGAAAAAAACTGTTTTTT. Translation gives CASSPDVRSGKKLFF.

This clonotype was seen a few times. J is TRBJ2-3 and V is TRBV5-4, with TRBD2 identical over 8 bases. The CDR3 length is 14 residues. CDR1 is SGHNT and CDR2 is YYREEE in the germline V gene (reference sequence). With 5 bases clipped from V and 6 bases from J, the junction kept 8 bases outside the gene matches. The CDR3 protein is CASRSTSGSDTQYF. For the CDR3, the DNA is TGTGCCAGCAGATCAACCAGCGGGAGCGATACGCAGTATTTT.

The chain links TRBV28 to TRBJ1-1; no firm D call. This CDR3 is built from 12 residues. V lost 2 bases, J lost 8 bases, and 9 bases lay in between. The germline V gene has CDR1 MDHEN and CDR2 SYDVKM. This chain's CDR3 is CASSLPGKEAFF. DNA of the CDR3: TGTGCCAGCAGTTTACCGGGGAAAGAAGCTTTCTTT.

The sample holds a few counts of this clonotype. The chain uses TRBV20-1 and TRBJ2-7; 13 nucleotides agree with TRBD2. V was pared by 3 bases and J by 7 bases, with 6 bases of the junction left unmatched. In germline, CDR1 is DFQATT, CDR2 SNEGSKA (reference sequence). The CDR3 extends over 14 amino acids. The DNA of the CDR3 is TGCAGTGCTAGGGGGACTAGCGGGGTTCTTGAGCAGTACTTC. Translated, it gives CSARGTSGVLEQYF.

This clonotype was counted between two and nine times. The CDR3 bases are TGTGCCACCCGCGTGGGACTAGCATTGAATGAGCAGTTCTTC. Protein: CATRVGLALNEQFF. The chain joins TRBV7-9 to TRBJ2-1; 9 nucleotides agree with TRBD2. J lost 7 bases, V lost 10 bases, and 11 bases had no gene match. The CDR3 extends over 14 amino acids. The V gene's germline CDR1 is SEHNR and CDR2 FQNEAQ (reference sequence).

The V and J genes are TRBV4-2 and TRBJ2-7; D might be TRBD2 (6 bases). Trimming removed 1 base at V and 3 bases at J, with 19 bases between. CDR1 is LGHNA and CDR2 is YNFKEQ in the germline V gene. The length of the CDR3 is 17 residues. In DNA form, the CDR3 reads TGTGCCAGCAGCCAAGTGGAGGGAGATTATTTAAACTACGAGCAGTACTTC. Protein product: CASSQVEGDYLNYEQYF.

The chain couples TRBV9 to TRBJ1-4, with a tentative D call TRBD1 (5 bases). Trimming pared 3 bases from V and 8 bases from J, leaving 14 bases between. Germline CDR1 is SGDLS and CDR2 is YYNGEE. This CDR3 spans 14 amino acids. The CDR3 is CASSAGGGDEKLFF. In DNA, the CDR3 is TGTGCCAGCAGCGCCGGGGGGGGGGACGAAAAACTGTTTTTT. The complete variable domain, with remaining parts taken from reference TRBV9 and TRBJ1-4, reads DSGVTQTPKHLITATGQRVTLRCSPRSGDLSVYWYQQSLDQGLQFLIQYYNGEERAKGNILERFSAQQFPDLHSELNLSSLELGDSALYFCASSAGGGDEKLFFGSGTQLSVL.

The table lists this clonotype with a few counts. The chain couples TRBV28 to TRBJ1-2; 7 nucleotides match TRBD1. Looked up from germline, CDR1 is MDHEN and CDR2 is SYDVKM. The CDR3 contains 11 residues. V lost 11 bases to trimming and J lost 5 bases; unmatched junction nucleotides: 5. This CDR3 is CAVGQSYGYTF. Here the CDR3 DNA reads TGTGCCGTGGGACAGTCTTATGGCTACACCTTC.